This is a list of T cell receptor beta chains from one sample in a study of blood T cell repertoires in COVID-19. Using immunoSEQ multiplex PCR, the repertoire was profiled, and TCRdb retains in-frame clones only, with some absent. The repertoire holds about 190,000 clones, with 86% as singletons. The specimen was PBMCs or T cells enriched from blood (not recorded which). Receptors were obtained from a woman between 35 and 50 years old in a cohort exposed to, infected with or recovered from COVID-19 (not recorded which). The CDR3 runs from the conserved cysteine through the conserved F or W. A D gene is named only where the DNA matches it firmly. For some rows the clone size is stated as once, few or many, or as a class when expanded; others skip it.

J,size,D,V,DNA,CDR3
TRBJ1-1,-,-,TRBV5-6,TGTGCCAGCAGCCGAACGGACAGTGAAGCTTTCTTT,CASSRTDSEAFF
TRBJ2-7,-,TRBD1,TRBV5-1,TGCGCCAGCAGCTTGGACCCCCCGACAGGGAACGAGCAGTACTTC,CASSLDPPTGNEQYF
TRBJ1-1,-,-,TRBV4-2,TGTGCCAGCAGCCAAGGGACAGTTATTGAAGCTTTCTTT,CASSQGTVIEAFF
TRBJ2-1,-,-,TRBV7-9,TGTGCCAGCAGCCCTACAGGGAATGAGCAGTTCTTC,CASSPTGNEQFF
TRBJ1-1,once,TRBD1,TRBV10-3,TGTGCCATCATCGGAACAGGGGGCCGCGAAGCTTTCTTT,CAIIGTGGREAFF
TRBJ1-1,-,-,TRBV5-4,TGTGCCAGCAGCTCCAGGGGCAGGAGCACTGAAGCTTTCTTT,CASSSRGRSTEAFF
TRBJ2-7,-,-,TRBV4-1,TGCGCCAGCAGCCAAGAACCTCTGAGTCGCTACGAGCAGTACTTC,CASSQEPLSRYEQYF
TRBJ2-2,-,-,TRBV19,TGTGCCAGTAGTTGGTCAGGCCGGAACACCGGGGAGCTGTTTTTT,CASSWSGRNTGELFF
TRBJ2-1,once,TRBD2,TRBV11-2,TGTGCCAGCAGCGGCGGGCGGGGGGGTAATGAGCAGTTCTTC,CASSGGRGGNEQFF
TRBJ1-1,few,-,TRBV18,TGTGCCAGCTCACCACCATCTGAGGAGGGCCCTATGAACACTGAAGCTTTCTTT,CASSPPSEEGPMNTEAFF
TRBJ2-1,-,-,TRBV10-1,TGCGCCAGCAGTGACACGGCAGGGGTTAGCAATGAGCAGTTCTTC,CASSDTAGVSNEQFF
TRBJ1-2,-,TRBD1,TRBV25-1,TGTGCCAGCAGTGAATGGGGGACAGACTACACCTTC,CASSEWGTDYTF
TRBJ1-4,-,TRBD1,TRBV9,TGTGCCAGCAGCGCACTGACAGGGTGGGGTGAAAAACTGTTTTTT,CASSALTGWGEKLFF
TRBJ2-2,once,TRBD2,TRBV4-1,TGCGCCAGCAGCCAGCCTAGCGGGAGGGCCGGGGACGGGCTGTTTTTT,CASSQPSGRAGDGLFF
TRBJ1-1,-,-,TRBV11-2,TGTGCCAGCAGCTTAGAGGCGGCGAACACTGAAGCTTTCTTT,CASSLEAANTEAFF
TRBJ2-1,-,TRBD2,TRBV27,TGTGCCAGCAGCCCGACCTCCGGGACTAGCGGGGGTCATAGCTCCTACAATGAGCAGTTCTTC,CASSPTSGTSGGHSSYNEQFF
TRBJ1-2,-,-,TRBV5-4,TGTGCCAGCAGCTCGACAGGTGACTATGGCTACACCTTC,CASSSTGDYGYTF
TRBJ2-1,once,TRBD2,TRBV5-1,TGCGCCAGCAGCTTGGGGGAGGGCCGGAATGAGCAGTTCTTC,CASSLGEGRNEQFF
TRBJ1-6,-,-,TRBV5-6,TGTGCCAGCAGCGTTGACAACTCCTATAATTCACCCCTCCACTTT,CASSVDNSYNSPLHF
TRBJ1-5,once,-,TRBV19,TGTGCCAGTAGTACCTACTGGGGGGTGGGTCAGCCCCAGCATTTT,CASSTYWGVGQPQHF
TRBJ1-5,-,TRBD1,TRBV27,TGTGCCAGCAGTCTACGGGACAGTAATCAGCCCCAGCATTTT,CASSLRDSNQPQHF
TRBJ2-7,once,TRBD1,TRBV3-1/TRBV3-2,TGTGCCAGCAGCCTAATCGTAACAGGGGTGGGGTACGAGCAGTACTTC,CASSLIVTGVGYEQYF
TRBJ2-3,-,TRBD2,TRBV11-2,TGTGCCAGCAGCTTAGATCTAGGGCGCGGGAGAATAGATACGCAGTATTTT,CASSLDLGRGRIDTQYF
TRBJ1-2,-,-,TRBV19,TGTGCCAGTAGTATGGCGCTAGGTCCTATCTATGGCTACACCTTC,CASSMALGPIYGYTF
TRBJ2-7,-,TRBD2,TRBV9,TGTGCCAGCAGCGGTAGAGGCGGGAGCTCCTACGAGCAGTACTTC,CASSGRGGSSYEQYF
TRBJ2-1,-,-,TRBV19,TGTGCCAGTAGCATAGGACACTCAACTTACAATGAGCAGTTCTTC,CASSIGHSTYNEQFF
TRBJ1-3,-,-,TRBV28,TGTGCCAGCAGTCCCCCGGGGTGGCCGGGGGGAAACACCATATATTTT,CASSPPGWPGGNTIYF
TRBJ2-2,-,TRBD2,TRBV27,TGTGCCAGCAGCCCCAATACCGGGACTATGGGCACCGGGGAGCTGTTTTTT,CASSPNTGTMGTGELFF
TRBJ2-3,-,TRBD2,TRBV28,TGTGCCAGCAGGGTAGCGGGGACTAGCACAGATACGCAGTATTTT,CASRVAGTSTDTQYF
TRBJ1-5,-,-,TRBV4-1,TGCGCCAGCAGCCAGGGCGGGGGCCAGCCCCAGCATTTT,CASSQGGGQPQHF
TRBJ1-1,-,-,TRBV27,TGTGCCAGCAGTTTACTAGGAAGTGGGACTGAAGCTTTCTTT,CASSLLGSGTEAFF
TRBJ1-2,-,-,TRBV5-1,TGCGCCAGCAGCTTGGCGGCGGGCGCCTCAGCTAACTATGGCTACACCTTC,CASSLAAGASANYGYTF
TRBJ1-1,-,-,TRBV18,TGTGCCAGCTCACCACCGACAACTCTGAACACTGAAGCTTTCTTT,CASSPPTTLNTEAFF
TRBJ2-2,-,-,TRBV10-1,TGCGCCAGCAGCCGCGGGACCCGTAGAGGGGAGCTGTTTTTT,CASSRGTRRGELFF
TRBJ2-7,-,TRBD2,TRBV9,TGTGCCAGCAGCGCCGGGACTAGAGTCATCGGCGACGAGCAGTACTTC,CASSAGTRVIGDEQYF
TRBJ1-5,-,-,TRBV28,TGTGCCAGCAGTTTCATGCCGGGGAGCGGGAGTCAGCCCCAGCATTTT,CASSFMPGSGSQPQHF
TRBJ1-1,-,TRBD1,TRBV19,TGTGCCAGTAGTATCACAGGGGGTCTCACTGAAGCTTTCTTT,CASSITGGLTEAFF
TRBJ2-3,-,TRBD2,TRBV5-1,TGCGCCAGCAGCTTCGGACTAGCGGGGCTGTCGGATACGCAGTATTTT,CASSFGLAGLSDTQYF
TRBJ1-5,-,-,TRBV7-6,TGTGCCAGCAGCCTGGGAAGAGGGGAGGGACAGCCCCAGCATTTT,CASSLGRGEGQPQHF
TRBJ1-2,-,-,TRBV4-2,TGTGCCAGCAGCCACAGGGGAGAGGGCCTAGTCTATGGCTACACCTTC,CASSHRGEGLVYGYTF
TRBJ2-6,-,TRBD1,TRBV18,TGTGCCAGCTCACGCAGGGGGCTAAGCTCTGGGGCCAACGTCCTGACTTTC,CASSRRGLSSGANVLTF
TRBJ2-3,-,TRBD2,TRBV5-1,TGCGCCAGCAGCTTGATGGGACTAGCCTTAGATACGCAGTATTTT,CASSLMGLALDTQYF
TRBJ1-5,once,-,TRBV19,TGTGCCAGTAGTCCCCAGGGCGGGGGCGATTCCCACCAGCCCCAGCATTTT,CASSPQGGGDSHQPQHF
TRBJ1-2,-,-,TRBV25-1,TGTGCCAGCAGTCCGACGCGGGGACCAAACAAAGGGAGCTACACCTTC,CASSPTRGPNKGSYTF
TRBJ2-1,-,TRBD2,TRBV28,TGTGCCAGCAGTCACCTAAGCGGGGGGGCTTACAATGAGCAGTTCTTC,CASSHLSGGAYNEQFF
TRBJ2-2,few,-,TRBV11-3,TGTGCCAGCAGCTTAGTTAGCGGTAACACCGGGGAGCTGTTTTTT,CASSLVSGNTGELFF
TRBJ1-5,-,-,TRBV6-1,TGTGCCAGCAGTGAAAGAGACTATAGCAATCAGCCCCAGCATTTT,CASSERDYSNQPQHF
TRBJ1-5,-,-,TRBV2,TGTGCCAGCAGTGAAGGAAGCGGGACCTTGGGTCAGCCCCAGCATTTT,CASSEGSGTLGQPQHF